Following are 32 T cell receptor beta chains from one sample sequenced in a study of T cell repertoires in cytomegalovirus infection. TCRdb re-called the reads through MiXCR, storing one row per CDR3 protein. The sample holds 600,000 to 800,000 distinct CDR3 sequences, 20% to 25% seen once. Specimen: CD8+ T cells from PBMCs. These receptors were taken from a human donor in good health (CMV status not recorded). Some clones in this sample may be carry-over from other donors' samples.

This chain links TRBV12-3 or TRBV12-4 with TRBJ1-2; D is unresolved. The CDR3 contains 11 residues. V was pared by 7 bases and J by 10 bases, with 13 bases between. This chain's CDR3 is CASTDHAIYTF. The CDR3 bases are TGTGCCAGCACCGACCACGCCATCTACACCTTC.

The DNA for the CDR3 is TGTGCCAGCAACCTCGATGGGGGCCTCCAAGAGACCCAGTACTTC. Amino acids: CASNLDGGLQETQYF. V usage is TRBV28 and J usage is TRBJ2-5; D possibly corresponds to TRBD1 (6 bases). The CDR3 has 15 residues. Trimming left V 7 bases short and J 1 base short, with 16 bases between. In germline, CDR1 is MDHEN, CDR2 SYDVKM.

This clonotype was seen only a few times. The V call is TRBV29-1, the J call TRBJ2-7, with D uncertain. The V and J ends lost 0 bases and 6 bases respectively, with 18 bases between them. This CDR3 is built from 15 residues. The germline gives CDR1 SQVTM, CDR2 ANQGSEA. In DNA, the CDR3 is TGCAGCGTTGAAGATGGTAAGGGTCTTTCGGGCGAGCAGTACTTC. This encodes CSVEDGKGLSGEQYF.

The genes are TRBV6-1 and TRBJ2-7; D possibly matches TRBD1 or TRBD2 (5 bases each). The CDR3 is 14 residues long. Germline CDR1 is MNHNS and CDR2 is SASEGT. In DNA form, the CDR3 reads TGTGTCAGCTGGGGACGGGGCAACGCCTACGAGCAGTACGTC. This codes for CVSWGRGNAYEQYV.

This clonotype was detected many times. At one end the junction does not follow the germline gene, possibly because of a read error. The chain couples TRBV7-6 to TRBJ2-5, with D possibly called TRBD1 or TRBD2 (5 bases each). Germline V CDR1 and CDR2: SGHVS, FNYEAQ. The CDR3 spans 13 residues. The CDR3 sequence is CASSLAPGEGSDF. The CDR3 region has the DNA TGTGCCAGCAGCTTAGCGCCCGGCGAGGGGAGCGACTTC.

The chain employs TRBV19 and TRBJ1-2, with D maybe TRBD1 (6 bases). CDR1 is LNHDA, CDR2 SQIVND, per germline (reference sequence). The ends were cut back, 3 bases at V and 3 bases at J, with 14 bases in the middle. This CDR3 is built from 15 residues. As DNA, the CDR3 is TGTGCCAGTAGTATCGGACAGCTCCTTCACTATGGCTACACCTTC. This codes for CASSIGQLLHYGYTF.

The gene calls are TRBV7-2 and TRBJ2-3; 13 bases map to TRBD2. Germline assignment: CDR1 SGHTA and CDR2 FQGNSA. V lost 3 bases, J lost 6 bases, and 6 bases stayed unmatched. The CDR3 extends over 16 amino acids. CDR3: CASSLGTSGVLDTQYF. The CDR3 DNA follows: TGTGCCAGCAGCTTGGGGACTAGCGGGGTATTGGATACGCAGTATTTT. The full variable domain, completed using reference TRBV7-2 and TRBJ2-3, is GAGVSQSPSNKVTEKGKDVELRCDPISGHTALYWYRQSLGQGLEFLIYFQGNSAPDKSGLPSDRFSAERTGGSVSTLTIQRTQQEDSAVYLCASSLGTSGVLDTQYFGPGTRLTVL.

The CDR3 loop reads CASSTSSGGNTGELFF. The CDR3 DNA sequence: TGTGCCAGCAGCACTTCTAGCGGGGGAAACACCGGGGAGCTGTTTTTT. This chain joins TRBV7-9 and TRBJ2-2, with 10 positions matching TRBD2. CDR1 and CDR2 (germline): SEHNR, FQNEAQ (reference sequence). This CDR3 region has 16 residues. V gave up 5 bases and J gave up 2 bases; unmatched junction bases: 5.

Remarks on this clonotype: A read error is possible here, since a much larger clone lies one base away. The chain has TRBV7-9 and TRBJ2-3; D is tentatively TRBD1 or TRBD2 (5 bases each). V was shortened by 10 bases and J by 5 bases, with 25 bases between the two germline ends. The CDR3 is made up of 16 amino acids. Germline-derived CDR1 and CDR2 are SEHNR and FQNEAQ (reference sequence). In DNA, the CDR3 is TGTGCCAACTCCCCCAACGAGGGGTACCTAAAAGATACGCAGTATTTT. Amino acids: CANSPNEGYLKDTQYF.

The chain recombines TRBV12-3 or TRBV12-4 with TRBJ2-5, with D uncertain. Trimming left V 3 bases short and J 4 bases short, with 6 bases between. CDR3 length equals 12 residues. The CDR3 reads CASSLLVETQYF. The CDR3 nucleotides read TGTGCCAGCAGTTTGTTAGTAGAGACCCAGTACTTC.

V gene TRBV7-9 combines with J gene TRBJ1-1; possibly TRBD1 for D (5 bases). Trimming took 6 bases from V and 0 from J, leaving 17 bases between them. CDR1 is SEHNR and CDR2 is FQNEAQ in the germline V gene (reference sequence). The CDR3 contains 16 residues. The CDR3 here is CASSRGGGYLNTEAFF. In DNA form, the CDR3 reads TGTGCCAGCAGTAGGGGAGGCGGTTACTTGAACACTGAAGCTTTCTTT. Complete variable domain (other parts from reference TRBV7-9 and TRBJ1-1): DTGVSQNPRHKITKRGQNVTFRCDPISEHNRLYWYRQTLGQGPEFLTYFQNEAQLEKSRLLSDRFSAERPKGSFSTLEIQRTEQGDSAMYLCASSRGGGYLNTEAFFGQGTRLTVV.

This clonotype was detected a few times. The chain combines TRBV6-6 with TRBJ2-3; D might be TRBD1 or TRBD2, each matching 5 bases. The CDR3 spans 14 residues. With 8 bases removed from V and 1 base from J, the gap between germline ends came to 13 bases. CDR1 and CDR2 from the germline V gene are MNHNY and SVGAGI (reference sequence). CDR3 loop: CASAGPRGTDTQYF. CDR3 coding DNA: TGTGCCAGCGCGGGCCCCAGGGGCACAGATACGCAGTATTTT.

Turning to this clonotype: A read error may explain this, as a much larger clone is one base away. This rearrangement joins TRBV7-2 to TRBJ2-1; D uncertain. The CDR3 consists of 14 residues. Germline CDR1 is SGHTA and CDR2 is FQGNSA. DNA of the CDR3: TGTGTCAGCAGCAAGCTGAACTCCTACAATGAGCAGTTCTTC. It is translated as CVSSKLNSYNEQFF.

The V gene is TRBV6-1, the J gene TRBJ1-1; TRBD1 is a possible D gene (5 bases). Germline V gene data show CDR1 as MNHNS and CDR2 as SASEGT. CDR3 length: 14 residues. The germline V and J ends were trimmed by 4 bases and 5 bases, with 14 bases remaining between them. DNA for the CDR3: TGTGCCAGCAGTGCGGGCCGGGGGGGTACTGAAGCTTTCTTT. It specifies CASSAGRGGTEAFF.

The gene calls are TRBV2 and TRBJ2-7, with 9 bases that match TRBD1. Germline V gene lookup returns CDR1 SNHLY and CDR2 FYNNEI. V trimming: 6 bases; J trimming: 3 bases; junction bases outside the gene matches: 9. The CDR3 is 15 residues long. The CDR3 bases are TGTGCCAGCAGCTCAGCGGGACAGGGTAACTACGAGCAGTACTTC. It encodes CASSSAGQGNYEQYF.

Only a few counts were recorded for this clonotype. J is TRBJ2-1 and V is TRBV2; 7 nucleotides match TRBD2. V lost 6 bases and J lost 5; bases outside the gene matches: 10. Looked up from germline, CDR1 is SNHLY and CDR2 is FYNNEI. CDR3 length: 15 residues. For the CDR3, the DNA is TGTGCCAGCAGCTGGGGGAGGGGATTCGACAATGAGCAGTTCTTC. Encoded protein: CASSWGRGFDNEQFF.

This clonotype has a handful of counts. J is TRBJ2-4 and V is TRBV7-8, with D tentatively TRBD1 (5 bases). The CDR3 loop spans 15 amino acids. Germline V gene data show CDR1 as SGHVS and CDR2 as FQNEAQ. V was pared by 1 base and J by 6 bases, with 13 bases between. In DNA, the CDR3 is TGTGCCAGCAGCTTAGGGGGCACTCAGGGAAACATTCAGTACTTC. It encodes CASSLGGTQGNIQYF.

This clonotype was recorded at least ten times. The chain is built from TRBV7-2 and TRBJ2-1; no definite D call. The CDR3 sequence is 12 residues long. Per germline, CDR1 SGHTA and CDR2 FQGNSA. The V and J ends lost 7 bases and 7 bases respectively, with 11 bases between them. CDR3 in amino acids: CASTNQPNEQFF. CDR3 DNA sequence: TGTGCCAGCACTAACCAGCCGAATGAGCAGTTCTTC.

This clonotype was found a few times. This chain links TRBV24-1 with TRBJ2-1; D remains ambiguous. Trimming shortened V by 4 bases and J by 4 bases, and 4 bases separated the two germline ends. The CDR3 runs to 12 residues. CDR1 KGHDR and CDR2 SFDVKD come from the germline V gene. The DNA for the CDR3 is TGTGCCACCAGTGACCTTTACAATGAGCAGTTCTTC. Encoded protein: CATSDLYNEQFF.

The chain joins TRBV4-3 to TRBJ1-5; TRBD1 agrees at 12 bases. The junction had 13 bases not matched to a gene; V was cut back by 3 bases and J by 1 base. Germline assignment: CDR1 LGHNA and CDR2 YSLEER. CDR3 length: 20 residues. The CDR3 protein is CASSQSRDRGQSRSNQPQHF. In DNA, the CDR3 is TGCGCCAGCAGCCAGTCCCGGGACAGGGGGCAAAGTCGGAGCAATCAGCCCCAGCATTTT.

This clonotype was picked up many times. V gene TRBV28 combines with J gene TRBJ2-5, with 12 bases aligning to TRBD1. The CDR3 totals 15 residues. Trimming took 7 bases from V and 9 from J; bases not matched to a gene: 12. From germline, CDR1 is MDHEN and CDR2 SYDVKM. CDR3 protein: CASTLRGQGAEAQYF. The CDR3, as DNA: TGTGCCAGCACCTTAAGGGGACAGGGGGCCGAGGCCCAGTACTTC.

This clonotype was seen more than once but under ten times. Here the CDR3 reads CASSYSVNGPAGELFF. The CDR3 DNA sequence: TGTGCCAGCAGTTACTCGGTTAATGGGCCGGCCGGGGAGCTGTTTTTT. The chain combines TRBV6-2 or TRBV6-3 with TRBJ2-2; D remains unclear. The ends were cut back, 0 bases at V and 6 bases at J, with 14 bases in the middle. In germline, CDR1 is MNHEY, CDR2 SVGEGT. The CDR3 spans 16 residues.

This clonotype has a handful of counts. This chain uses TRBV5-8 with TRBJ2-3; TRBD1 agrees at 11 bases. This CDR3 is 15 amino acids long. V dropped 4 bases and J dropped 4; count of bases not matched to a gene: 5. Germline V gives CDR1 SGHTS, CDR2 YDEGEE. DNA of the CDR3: TGTGCCAGCAGCCGCCCGGGACAGGGGGCAGATACGCAGTATTTT. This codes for CASSRPGQGADTQYF.

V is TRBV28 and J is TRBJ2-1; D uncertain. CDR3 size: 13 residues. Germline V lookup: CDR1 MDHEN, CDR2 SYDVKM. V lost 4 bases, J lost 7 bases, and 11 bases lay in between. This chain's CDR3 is CASSSPASNEQFF. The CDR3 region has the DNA TGTGCCAGCAGTTCACCAGCCTCTAATGAGCAGTTCTTC.

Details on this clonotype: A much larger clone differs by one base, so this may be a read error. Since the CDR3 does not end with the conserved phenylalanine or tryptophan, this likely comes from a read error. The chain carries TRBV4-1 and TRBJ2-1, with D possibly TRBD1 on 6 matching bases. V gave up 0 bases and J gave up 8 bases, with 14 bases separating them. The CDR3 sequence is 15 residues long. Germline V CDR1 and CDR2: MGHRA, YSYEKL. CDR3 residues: CASSQDGQGYDEQFS. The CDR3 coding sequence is TGCGCCAGCAGCCAAGACGGCCAGGGGTATGATGAGCAGTTCTCC.

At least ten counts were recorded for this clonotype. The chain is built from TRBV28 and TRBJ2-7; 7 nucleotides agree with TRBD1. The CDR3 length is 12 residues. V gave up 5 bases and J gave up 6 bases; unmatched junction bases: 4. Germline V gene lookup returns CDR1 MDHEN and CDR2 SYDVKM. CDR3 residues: CASSRDSREQYV. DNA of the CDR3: TGTGCCAGCAGTCGGGACAGTCGCGAGCAGTACGTC.

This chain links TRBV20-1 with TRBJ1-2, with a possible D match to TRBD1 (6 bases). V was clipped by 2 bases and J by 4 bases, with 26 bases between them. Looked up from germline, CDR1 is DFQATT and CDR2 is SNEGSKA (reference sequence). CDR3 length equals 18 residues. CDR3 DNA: TGCAGTGCTAGACCGGATAGTCTGTCCCCAGGAGGGGGCTATGGCTACACCTTC. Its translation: CSARPDSLSPGGGYGYTF.

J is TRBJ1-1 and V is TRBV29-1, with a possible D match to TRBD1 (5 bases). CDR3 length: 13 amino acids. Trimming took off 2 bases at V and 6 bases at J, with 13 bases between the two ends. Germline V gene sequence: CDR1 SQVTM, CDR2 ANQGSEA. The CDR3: CSVEWVGAAEAFF. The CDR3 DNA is TGCAGCGTTGAATGGGTAGGGGCCGCTGAAGCTTTCTTT.

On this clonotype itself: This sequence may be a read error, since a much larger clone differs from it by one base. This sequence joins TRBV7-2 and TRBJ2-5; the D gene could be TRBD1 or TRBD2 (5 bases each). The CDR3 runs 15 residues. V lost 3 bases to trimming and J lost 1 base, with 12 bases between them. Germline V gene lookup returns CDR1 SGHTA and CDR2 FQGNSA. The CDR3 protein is CASSFRDQAQETQYF. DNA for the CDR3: TGTGCCAGCAGCTTTCGGGACCAGGCCCAAGAGACCCAGTACTTC.

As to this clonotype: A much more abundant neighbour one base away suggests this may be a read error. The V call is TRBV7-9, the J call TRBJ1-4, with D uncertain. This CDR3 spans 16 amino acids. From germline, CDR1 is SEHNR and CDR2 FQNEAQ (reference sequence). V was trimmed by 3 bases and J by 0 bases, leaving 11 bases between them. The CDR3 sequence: CASSLDAGTTNEKLFF. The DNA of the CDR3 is TGTGCCAGCAGCTTGGATGCGGGGACAACTAATGAAAAACTGTTTTTT.

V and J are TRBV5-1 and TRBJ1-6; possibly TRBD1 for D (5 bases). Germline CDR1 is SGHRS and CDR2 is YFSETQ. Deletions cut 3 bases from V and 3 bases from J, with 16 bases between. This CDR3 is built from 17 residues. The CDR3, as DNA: TGCGCCAGCAGCTGGAGCCCGGGGCGGGACTATAATTCACCCCTCCACTTT. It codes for CASSWSPGRDYNSPLHF.

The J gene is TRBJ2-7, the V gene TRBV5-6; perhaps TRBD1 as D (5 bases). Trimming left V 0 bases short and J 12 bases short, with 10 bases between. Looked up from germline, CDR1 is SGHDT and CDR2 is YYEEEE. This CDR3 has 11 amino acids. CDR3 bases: TGTGCCAGCAGCTTGGAAGGGGTCAGGTACTTC. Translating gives CASSLEGVRYF.